The clone carrying this T cell receptor beta chain has a handful of counts. TCRdb's copy holds only in-frame clones and misses some; the assay was immunoSEQ multiplex PCR. The sample includes 65,000 to 85,000 clones, approximately 79% of them seen just once. These data originate in a study of radiotherapy plus CTLA-4 blockade in lung cancer. The CDR3 loop spans 15 amino acids. J lost 6 bases, V lost 5 bases, and 7 bases had no gene match. CDR1 is SGHAT, CDR2 FQNNGV, per germline. The source of this sequence is a human donor with non-small cell lung cancer whose response to radiotherapy plus ipilimumab could not be evaluated. Some clones in this sample may be carry-over from other donors' samples. The V and J genes are TRBV11-2 and TRBJ2-2; 9 bases are a match to TRBD2. The sequencing here drew on peripheral blood, taken from a patient treated with radiotherapy plus ipilimumab. The CDR3 region has the DNA TGTGCCAGCAGCCCGCGGGGGGGCTTCTCCGGGGAGCTGTTTTTT. This translates into CASSPRGGFSGELFF.